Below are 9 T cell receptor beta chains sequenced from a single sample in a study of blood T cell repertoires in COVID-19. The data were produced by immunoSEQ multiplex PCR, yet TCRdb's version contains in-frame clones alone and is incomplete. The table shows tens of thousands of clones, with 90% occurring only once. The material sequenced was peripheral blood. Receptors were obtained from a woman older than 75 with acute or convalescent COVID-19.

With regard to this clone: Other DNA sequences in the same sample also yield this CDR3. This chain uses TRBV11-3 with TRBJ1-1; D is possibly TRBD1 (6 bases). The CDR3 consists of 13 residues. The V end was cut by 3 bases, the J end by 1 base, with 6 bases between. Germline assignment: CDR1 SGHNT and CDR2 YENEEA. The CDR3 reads CASSLGANTEAFF. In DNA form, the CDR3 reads TGTGCCAGCAGCTTGGGGGCGAACACTGAAGCTTTCTTT.

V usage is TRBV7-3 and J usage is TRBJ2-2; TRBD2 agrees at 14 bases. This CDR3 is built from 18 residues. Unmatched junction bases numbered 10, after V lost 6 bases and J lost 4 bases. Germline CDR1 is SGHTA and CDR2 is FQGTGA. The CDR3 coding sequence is TGTGCCAGCAGGCAAACCGGGACTAGCGGGAGCTCCACCGGGGAGCTGTTTTTT. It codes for CASRQTGTSGSSTGELFF. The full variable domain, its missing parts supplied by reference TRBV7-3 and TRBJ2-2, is GAGVSQTPSNKVTEKGKYVELRCDPISGHTALYWYRQSLGQGPEFLIYFQGTGAADDSGLPNDRFFAVRPEGSVSTLKIQRTERGDSAVYLCASRQTGTSGSSTGELFFGEGSRLTVL.

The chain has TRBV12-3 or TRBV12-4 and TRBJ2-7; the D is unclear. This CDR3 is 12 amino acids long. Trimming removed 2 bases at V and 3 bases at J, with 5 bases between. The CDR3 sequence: CASSLNYYEQYF. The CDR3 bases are TGTGCCAGCAGTTTAAACTACTACGAGCAGTACTTC.

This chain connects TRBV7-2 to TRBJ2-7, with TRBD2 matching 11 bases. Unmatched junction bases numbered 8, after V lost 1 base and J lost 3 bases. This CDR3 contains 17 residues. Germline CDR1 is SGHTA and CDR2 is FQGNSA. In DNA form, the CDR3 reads TGTGCCAGCAGCTTAGGGGGACTAGCGGACATAAACTACGAGCAGTACTTC. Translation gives CASSLGGLADINYEQYF.

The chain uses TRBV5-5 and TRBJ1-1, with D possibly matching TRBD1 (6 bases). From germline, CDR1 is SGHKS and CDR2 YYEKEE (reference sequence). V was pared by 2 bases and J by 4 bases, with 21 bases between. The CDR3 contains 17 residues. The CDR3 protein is CASSLLQGTYLTTEAFF. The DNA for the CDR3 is TGTGCCAGCAGCTTATTACAGGGCACATACCTGACCACTGAAGCTTTCTTT.

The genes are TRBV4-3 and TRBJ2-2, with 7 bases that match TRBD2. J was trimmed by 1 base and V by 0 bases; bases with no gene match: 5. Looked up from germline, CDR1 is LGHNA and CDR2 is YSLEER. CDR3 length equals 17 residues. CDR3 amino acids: CASSQEGQRGNTGELFF. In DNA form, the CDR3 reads TGCGCCAGCAGCCAAGAAGGCCAGCGGGGGAACACCGGGGAGCTGTTTTTT.

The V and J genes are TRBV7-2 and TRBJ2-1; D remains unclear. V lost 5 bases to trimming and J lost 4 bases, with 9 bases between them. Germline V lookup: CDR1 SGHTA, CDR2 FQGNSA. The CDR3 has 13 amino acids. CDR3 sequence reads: CASSPLRYNEQFF. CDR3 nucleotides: TGTGCCAGCAGCCCTTTGCGTTACAATGAGCAGTTCTTC.

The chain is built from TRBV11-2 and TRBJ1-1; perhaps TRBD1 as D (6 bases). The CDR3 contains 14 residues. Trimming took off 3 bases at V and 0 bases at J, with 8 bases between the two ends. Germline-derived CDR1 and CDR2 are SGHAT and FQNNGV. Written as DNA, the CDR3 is TGTGCCAGCAGCTTTGACAGGATGAACACTGAAGCTTTCTTT. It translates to CASSFDRMNTEAFF.

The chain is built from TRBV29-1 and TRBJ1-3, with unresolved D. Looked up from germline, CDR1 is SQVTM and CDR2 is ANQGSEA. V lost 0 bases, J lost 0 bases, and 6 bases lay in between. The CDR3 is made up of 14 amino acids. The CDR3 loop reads CSVEDSFSGNTIYF. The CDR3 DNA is TGCAGCGTTGAAGATTCGTTCTCTGGAAACACCATATATTTT.